A single count supports the clone carrying this TCR beta chain. This sample was taken from a study of CD4 and CD8 cells across lung adenocarcinoma regions. Per the germline V gene, CDR1 is LNHDA and CDR2 is SQIVND (reference sequence). This CDR3 is 14 amino acids long. The V segment lost 6 bases and the J segment 8 bases; nucleotides outside the gene matches: 7. A single record per CDR3 protein comes from TCRdb applying MiXCR to the PCR reads. Among some 20,000 distinct CDR3 sequences listed, 46% were seen once. The rearrangement uses TRBV19 and TRBJ2-1; 10 nucleotides agree with TRBD2. The receptor's source is a male donor with lung adenocarcinoma. The CD4 and CD8 labels of this study may be unreliable. The sample taken for sequencing was CD4+ T cells from the margin of a lung tumor. The CDR3 DNA is TGTGCCAGTAGGGGGGCTAGCGGGAGTCATGAGCAGTTCTTC. Protein: CASRGASGSHEQFF.